This TCR beta chain was documented in a study of prognosis after radiotherapy for stage I lung cancer (dated by TCRdb to about 2021). With respect to the entire study: About 19 stage I NSCLC patients were enrolled in Nanjing, China, between April 2018 and 2019. Roughly 15 cases involved newly diagnosed primary stage I lung tumors, and roughly 5 involved oligometastatic NSCLC subsequent to surgical resection of the primary tumor. Every patient was deemed medically inoperable, approximately 11 because of comorbidities and more than 5 because they refused surgery. The cohort included under 15 men and more than 5 women, with a median age of almost 75 years and a range of 53 to 84 years. Tumor histology was squamous cell carcinoma in several patients and adenocarcinoma in some 12. SBRT was given in 3 to 5 fractions with a biologically effective dose of at least 100 Gy, using image-guided IMRT or VMAT. No patient received concurrent therapy alongside SBRT. About 20% of the 19 patients developed distant metastases after SBRT, at a median of approximately 7 months; the other 15 showed no significant progression. The study profiled peripheral blood TCR beta repertoires from stage I NSCLC patients before and after stereotactic body radiotherapy and related them to distant failure. A total of around 40 blood samples from 20 or so patients were sequenced, with one sample obtained before and one obtained after SBRT for each patient. What the research found in general, with its limitations: No determination of tumor specificity was made for expanded TCR clones. Post-SBRT Shannon entropy and its change from baseline were lower in patients who developed distant metastases; baseline Shannon entropy was not associated with metastases. The study was limited by its small cohort and short follow-up, and the findings require independent validation. TRBV and TRBJ usage frequencies reportedly differed by metastasis status, in two V genes at baseline and in eight or nine V and two J genes after SBRT. No adjustment for multiple comparisons was applied to any of the reported P values. After SBRT, the count of unique TCR clones dropped from a median of roughly 10,000 beforehand to 6,000 to 7,500 afterward (Wilcoxon paired P=0.011).

CDR1 and CDR2 are read off the germline V gene (reference sequence) as SEHNR and FQNEAQ. From cysteine to phenylalanine, the CDR3 is 13 amino acids long. CDR3 DNA is the only sequence kept; it has 39 bases, read in frame from the first base. Two rounds of multiplex PCR on genomic DNA were used to amplify the TCR beta CDR3 region. The first PCR round used primers specific to each TRBV and TRBJ gene, and the primer sequences were filed in Chinese patent CN105087789A. Universal primers were used in the second round of PCR. The Roche High Pure PCR Template Preparation Kit was used to extract genomic DNA from frozen PBMCs. Paired-end sequencing with 151 bp reads was performed on the libraries using an Illumina HiSeq 3000. The paper's processing steps were these. Raw reads lacking the multiplex PCR primer sequences were removed with CutAdapt. Using PEAR, the high-quality paired reads were merged into contigs. By aligning each contig to reference sequences, MiXCR assigned the TRB V, D and J gene segments to that contig. To remove sequencing errors, CDR3 sequences were clustered according to base quality and sequence similarity. Diversity was calculated as Shannon entropy divided by the natural log of the number of productive TCR sequences. To get clonality, Shannon entropy was divided by the natural log of the number of unique clonotypes, and that result was subtracted from one. The Youden index of ROC curves was used to select progression-free survival cut-offs for repertoire metrics, and analyses were performed in R 3.5.3. Using fastp trimming at Q25 and MiXCR clonotype assembly, TCRdb reanalyzed the public sequencing data and kept in-frame beta chains. Rows merge per CDR3 protein into single entries with the most common DNA and genes. Clone size and V and J calls follow TCRdb, not the original study. This sample comprises about 51,000 distinct CDR3 sequences, 30% to 35% of them detected only once. The ten top clones hold 9.2% of the sample.

Details on this clonotype: What antigen it recognizes has not been identified. An end of the junction does not agree with germline; a read error may underlie this.

No patient had a history of other malignancies or prior chemotherapy or radiotherapy, and all had node-negative disease on CT and PET/CT. At each of the two time points, around 5.7 milliliters of peripheral venous blood were collected into EDTA tubes. Ficoll-Paque Plus density-gradient centrifugation was used to isolate PBMCs. Immediately after collection, samples were stored at -80 degrees C until analysis. The material sequenced was PBMCs, taken before or after stereotactic body radiation therapy (not recorded which). The chain is made from TRBV7-9 and TRBJ2-5; 7 central nucleotides agree with TRBD1. The TCR sequence derives from a donor over 45 with non-small cell lung cancer. The encoded CDR3 is CTSGETGLETQYF. The DNA sequence is as follows: TGTACCAGCGGCGAGACAGGGCTGGAGACCCAGTACTTC.